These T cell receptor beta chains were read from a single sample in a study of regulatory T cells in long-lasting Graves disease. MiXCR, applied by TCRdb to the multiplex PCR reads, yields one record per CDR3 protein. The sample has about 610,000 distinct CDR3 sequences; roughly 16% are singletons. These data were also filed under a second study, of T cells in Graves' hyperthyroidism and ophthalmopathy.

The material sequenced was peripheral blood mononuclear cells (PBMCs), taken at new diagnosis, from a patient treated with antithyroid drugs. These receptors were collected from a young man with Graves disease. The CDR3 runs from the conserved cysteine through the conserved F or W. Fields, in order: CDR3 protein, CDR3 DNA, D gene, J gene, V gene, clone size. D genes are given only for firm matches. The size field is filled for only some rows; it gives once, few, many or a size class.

CDR3: CASSSVRGGKYSEQFF
DNA: TGTGCCAGCAGCTCGGTCAGGGGCGGGAAATACAGTGAGCAGTTCTTC
D: -
J: TRBJ2-1
V: TRBV7-2
size: few

CDR3: CASSLTRGWSYEQYF
DNA: TGTGCCAGCAGCTTAACGAGGGGATGGAGCTACGAGCAGTACTTC
D: -
J: TRBJ2-7
V: TRBV27
size: few

CDR3: CASSLEPGTGNTIYF
DNA: TGTGCCAGCAGCTTAGAACCGGGGACTGGAAACACCATATATTTT
D: -
J: TRBJ1-3
V: TRBV11-2
size: few

CDR3: CASSLGGQGSYEQYF
DNA: TGTGCCAGCAGTTTAGGAGGGCAAGGCTCCTACGAGCAGTACTTC
D: -
J: TRBJ2-7
V: TRBV11-2
size: many

CDR3: CASSQALTSGARGIQYF
DNA: TGTGCCAGCAGCCAAGCTCTCACTAGCGGGGCCCGAGGCATTCAGTACTTC
D: TRBD2
J: TRBJ2-4
V: TRBV3-1
size: once

CDR3: CSARDRNNEQFF
DNA: TGCAGTGCTAGAGATCGTAACAATGAGCAGTTCTTC
D: -
J: TRBJ2-1
V: TRBV20-1
size: few

CDR3: CAISEELAGEGETQYF
DNA: TGTGCCATCAGTGAGGAGTTAGCGGGAGAGGGTGAGACCCAGTACTTC
D: TRBD2
J: TRBJ2-5
V: TRBV10-3
size: few

CDR3: CSATGGDQPQHF
DNA: TGCAGTGCTACAGGGGGGGATCAGCCCCAGCATTTT
D: TRBD1
J: TRBJ1-5
V: TRBV20-1
size: many

CDR3: CASSLEGHRETQYF
DNA: TGTGCCAGCAGCTTAGAGGGACATAGGGAGACCCAGTACTTC
D: -
J: TRBJ2-5
V: TRBV7-8
size: many

CDR3: CASKKWNTEAFF
DNA: TGTGCCAGTAAGAAGTGGAACACTGAAGCTTTCTTT
D: -
J: TRBJ1-1
V: TRBV19
size: few

CDR3: CASSSSTGRGYEQYF
DNA: TGCGCCAGCAGCTCGTCGACGGGGCGAGGGTACGAGCAGTACTTC
D: -
J: TRBJ2-7
V: TRBV5-1
size: many

CDR3: CSAETGQTSNQPQHF
DNA: TGCAGTGCGGAAACAGGACAAACAAGCAATCAGCCCCAGCATTTT
D: -
J: TRBJ1-5
V: TRBV20-1
size: few

CDR3: CSASPWARSGPQETQYF
DNA: TGCAGTGCTAGCCCCTGGGCACGTAGCGGCCCCCAAGAGACTCAGTACTTC
D: -
J: TRBJ2-5
V: TRBV20-1
size: -

CDR3: CASSVGSPSNQPQHF
DNA: TGTGCCAGCAGTGTCGGCAGCCCGAGCAATCAGCCCCAGCATTTT
D: -
J: TRBJ1-5
V: TRBV2
size: many

CDR3: CASSHRLAGLPYNEQFF
DNA: TGCGCCAGCAGCCATAGACTAGCGGGATTACCCTACAATGAGCAGTTCTTC
D: TRBD2
J: TRBJ2-1
V: TRBV4-1
size: few

CDR3: CASSLAGGAAGELFF
DNA: TGTGCCAGCAGCTTAGCAGGGGGCGCGGCCGGGGAGCTGTTTTTT
D: TRBD1
J: TRBJ2-2
V: TRBV7-9
size: few

CDR3: CASSLPPGAADTQYF
DNA: TGTGCCAGCAGTTTGCCCCCAGGGGCGGCAGATACGCAGTATTTT
D: -
J: TRBJ2-3
V: TRBV27
size: many

CDR3: CSAAGGDLSYEQYF
DNA: TGCAGTGCAGCAGGGGGGGATCTCTCCTACGAGCAGTACTTC
D: -
J: TRBJ2-7
V: TRBV20-1
size: -

CDR3: CSANGYPGDTQYF
DNA: TGCAGTGCTAACGGGTACCCTGGAGATACGCAGTATTTT
D: -
J: TRBJ2-3
V: TRBV20-1
size: -

CDR3: CAWSEKVGEQFF
DNA: TGTGCCTGGAGTGAAAAGGTTGGTGAGCAGTTCTTC
D: -
J: TRBJ2-1
V: TRBV30
size: many

CDR3: CSAARGGNEQFF
DNA: TGCAGTGCGGCCCGGGGAGGTAATGAGCAGTTCTTC
D: -
J: TRBJ2-1
V: TRBV20-1
size: many

CDR3: CASSLGEDSPLHF
DNA: TGTGCCAGCAGCTTAGGCGAGGATTCACCCCTCCACTTT
D: -
J: TRBJ1-6
V: TRBV5-4
size: few

CDR3: CASSYLGRGTYEQYF
DNA: TGTGCCAGCAGTTATTTAGGTCGGGGGACCTACGAGCAGTACTTC
D: -
J: TRBJ2-7
V: TRBV6-5
size: few

CDR3: CAWSPLGELFF
DNA: TGTGCCTGGAGCCCCTTAGGGGAGCTGTTTTTT
D: -
J: TRBJ2-2
V: TRBV30
size: few

CDR3: CASTPVGHTDTQYF
DNA: TGTGCCAGCACCCCCGTGGGACACACAGATACGCAGTATTTT
D: -
J: TRBJ2-3
V: TRBV12-3/TRBV12-4
size: many

CDR3: CASSYSNRVGEQFF
DNA: TGTGCCAGCAGTTACTCGAATCGGGTTGGTGAGCAGTTCTTC
D: -
J: TRBJ2-1
V: TRBV6-5
size: -

CDR3: CASSRQDQPQHF
DNA: TGTGCCAGTAGTCGTCAGGATCAGCCCCAGCATTTT
D: -
J: TRBJ1-5
V: TRBV19
size: -

CDR3: CASTLGGTTGNTEAFF
DNA: TGTGCCAGTACCCTGGGGGGGACAACGGGGAACACTGAAGCTTTCTTT
D: -
J: TRBJ1-1
V: TRBV19
size: -

CDR3: CASSNIRQGKQFF
DNA: TGTGCCAGCAGTAACATTAGACAGGGAAAGCAGTTCTTC
D: TRBD1
J: TRBJ2-1
V: TRBV6-2/TRBV6-3
size: many

CDR3: CASSALPGDTEAFF
DNA: TGTGCCAGCAGCGCCCTTCCAGGGGACACTGAAGCTTTCTTT
D: -
J: TRBJ1-1
V: TRBV11-2
size: many

CDR3: CASSLVARNNEQFF
DNA: TGTGCCAGCAGCTTAGTCGCCAGAAACAATGAGCAGTTCTTC
D: -
J: TRBJ2-1
V: TRBV7-9
size: many

CDR3: CASSFGTDFTEQYF
DNA: TGCGCCAGCAGCTTCGGGACAGACTTTACCGAGCAGTACTTC
D: TRBD1
J: TRBJ2-7
V: TRBV5-1
size: many

CDR3: CAWGNGGGNSPLHF
DNA: TGTGCCTGGGGAAATGGGGGAGGTAATTCACCCCTCCACTTT
D: -
J: TRBJ1-6
V: TRBV30
size: -

CDR3: CASSKNPRPGTNTRVNTEAFF
DNA: TGTGCCAGCAGCAAGAATCCGCGCCCGGGGACCAATACGCGGGTAAACACTGAAGCTTTCTTT
D: -
J: TRBJ1-1
V: TRBV7-9
size: -

CDR3: CASSLGTSGRRNEQFF
DNA: TGCGCCAGCAGCTTAGGGACTAGCGGGAGACGCAATGAGCAGTTCTTC
D: TRBD2
J: TRBJ2-1
V: TRBV5-1
size: -

CDR3: CASSDWALLTPQHF
DNA: TGTGCCAGCAGTGATTGGGCACTACTAACGCCCCAGCATTTT
D: -
J: TRBJ1-5
V: TRBV6-1
size: many

CDR3: CASSLPPQDGNTIYF
DNA: TGTGCCAGCAGCCTACCCCCCCAGGATGGAAACACCATATATTTT
D: -
J: TRBJ1-3
V: TRBV3-1
size: -

CDR3: CASSYSSGRFTDTQYF
DNA: TGTGCCAGCAGTTACTCCAGCGGGCGATTCACAGATACGCAGTATTTT
D: -
J: TRBJ2-3
V: TRBV6-5
size: -

CDR3: CASSANWYEQYF
DNA: TGTGCCAGCAGCGCAAACTGGTACGAGCAGTACTTC
D: -
J: TRBJ2-7
V: TRBV2
size: many

CDR3: CSARDPGGVLSEQYF
DNA: TGCAGTGCTAGAGACCCCGGGGGGGTGTTGTCCGAGCAGTACTTC
D: TRBD2
J: TRBJ2-7
V: TRBV20-1
size: many

CDR3: CASSLTGPYEQYF
DNA: TGTGCCAGCAGCTTGACTGGACCCTACGAGCAGTACTTC
D: -
J: TRBJ2-7
V: TRBV28
size: many

CDR3: CASKGGFMNTEAFF
DNA: TGTGCCAGCAAGGGGGGGTTCATGAACACTGAAGCTTTCTTT
D: -
J: TRBJ1-1
V: TRBV2
size: -

CDR3: CASSQVGYNSPLHF
DNA: TGTGCCAGCAGCCAAGTAGGATATAATTCACCCCTCCACTTT
D: -
J: TRBJ1-6
V: TRBV3-1
size: -

CDR3: CASTNSWGSNQPQHF
DNA: TGTGCCAGCACCAACTCGTGGGGTAGCAATCAGCCCCAGCATTTT
D: -
J: TRBJ1-5
V: TRBV27
size: -

CDR3: CASSLGFVLTDTQYF
DNA: TGTGCCAGCAGTTTAGGGTTCGTCCTGACAGATACGCAGTATTTT
D: -
J: TRBJ2-3
V: TRBV12-3/TRBV12-4
size: few

CDR3: CASSLWAGGQPQHF
DNA: TGTGCCAGCAGTTTATGGGCAGGGGGTCAGCCCCAGCATTTT
D: TRBD1
J: TRBJ1-5
V: TRBV27
size: -

CDR3: CASSQDGLAANEQFF
DNA: TGTGCCAGCAGCCAAGATGGTCTAGCGGCCAATGAGCAGTTCTTC
D: TRBD2
J: TRBJ2-1
V: TRBV3-1
size: few

CDR3: CATSNLAGAFYEQYF
DNA: TGTGCCACCAGTAACCTAGCGGGAGCTTTCTACGAGCAGTACTTC
D: TRBD2
J: TRBJ2-7
V: TRBV24-1
size: many

CDR3: CATSRDSTTGGANYGYTF
DNA: TGTGCCACCAGCAGAGATAGTACGACAGGGGGTGCTAACTATGGCTACACCTTC
D: TRBD1
J: TRBJ1-2
V: TRBV15
size: -

CDR3: CSAAPDGNTEAFF
DNA: TGCAGTGCTGCCCCCGACGGGAACACTGAAGCTTTCTTT
D: -
J: TRBJ1-1
V: TRBV20-1
size: many

CDR3: CASSLFVSGGSYNEQFF
DNA: TGTGCCAGCAGTTTATTCGTGTCGGGAGGATCCTACAATGAGCAGTTCTTC
D: TRBD2
J: TRBJ2-1
V: TRBV28
size: -

CDR3: CAWSSGTSAYEQYF
DNA: TGTGCCTGGAGCTCCGGGACTAGCGCCTACGAGCAGTACTTC
D: TRBD2
J: TRBJ2-7
V: TRBV30
size: many

CDR3: CASSLGAAPYNEQFF
DNA: TGTGCCAGCAGTCTCGGGGCTGCCCCCTACAATGAGCAGTTCTTC
D: -
J: TRBJ2-1
V: TRBV27
size: many

CDR3: CASSPTGTSSSTGELFF
DNA: TGTGCCAGCAGCCCAACCGGGACTAGCTCTTCAACCGGGGAGCTGTTTTTT
D: TRBD2
J: TRBJ2-2
V: TRBV9
size: -

CDR3: CASSPRGVASSYNEQFF
DNA: TGCGCCAGCAGCCCCCGGGGGGTGGCGAGCTCCTACAATGAGCAGTTCTTC
D: TRBD2
J: TRBJ2-1
V: TRBV5-1
size: many

CDR3: CASSQGREHEKLFF
DNA: TGTGCCAGCAGCCAGGGACGGGAACATGAAAAACTGTTTTTT
D: -
J: TRBJ1-4
V: TRBV7-9
size: -

CDR3: CASSSAGGRADTQYF
DNA: TGTGCCAGCAGTTCCGCCGGGGGTCGGGCAGATACGCAGTATTTT
D: -
J: TRBJ2-3
V: TRBV28
size: many

CDR3: CASSLPRRGGADTQYF
DNA: TGTGCCAGCAGCTTACCACGGAGGGGGGGCGCAGATACGCAGTATTTT
D: -
J: TRBJ2-3
V: TRBV7-2
size: -

CDR3: CASSGGTAGNEQFF
DNA: TGTGCCAGCAGCGGTGGGACAGCGGGGAATGAGCAGTTCTTC
D: -
J: TRBJ2-1
V: TRBV7-9
size: many

CDR3: CASSRALGLAGYEQYF
DNA: TGTGCCAGCAGCCGAGCGCTCGGACTAGCGGGCTACGAGCAGTACTTC
D: TRBD2
J: TRBJ2-7
V: TRBV6-1
size: -